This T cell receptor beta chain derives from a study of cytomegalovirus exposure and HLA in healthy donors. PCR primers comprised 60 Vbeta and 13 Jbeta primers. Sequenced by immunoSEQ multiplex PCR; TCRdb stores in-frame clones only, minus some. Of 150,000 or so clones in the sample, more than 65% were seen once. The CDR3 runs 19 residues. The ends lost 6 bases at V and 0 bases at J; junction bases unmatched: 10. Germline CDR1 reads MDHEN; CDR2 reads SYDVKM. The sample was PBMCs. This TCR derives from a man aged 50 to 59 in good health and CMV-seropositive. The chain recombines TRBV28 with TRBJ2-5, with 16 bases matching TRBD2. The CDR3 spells CASRTIGTSGGVYQETQYF. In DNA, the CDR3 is TGTGCCAGCAGGACAATCGGGACTAGCGGGGGGGTGTACCAAGAGACCCAGTACTTC.